The next 13 T cell receptor beta chains were all read from a single sample in a study of cytomegalovirus exposure and HLA in healthy donors. Vbeta (60) and Jbeta (13) primers were used in the PCR. Sequencing was performed with immunoSEQ multiplex PCR; in TCRdb, only in-frame clones are kept and a portion is missing. The sample holds 150,000 or so clones, 65% to 80% seen once. The sequenced sample was PBMCs. The source of these receptors is a male donor in good health and CMV-seronegative.

V and J are TRBV28 and TRBJ2-1; D is unresolved. V was clipped by 6 bases and J by 12 bases, with 12 bases between them. This CDR3 spans 11 amino acids. Looked up from germline, CDR1 is MDHEN and CDR2 is SYDVKM. CDR3 DNA sequence: TGTGCCAGCAGCTCTTCCCGGTGGCAGTTCTTC. Its protein product is CASSSSRWQFF.

A few counts support this clone. The V call is TRBV28, the J call TRBJ2-4, with TRBD2 matching 8 bases. V trimming: 4 bases; J trimming: 4 bases; junction bases outside the gene matches: 6. Germline CDR1 MDHEN, CDR2 SYDVKM. This CDR3 has 15 residues. This chain's CDR3 is CASSSGLAAKNIQYF. The CDR3 coding sequence is TGTGCCAGCAGTTCCGGACTAGCCGCGAAAAACATTCAGTACTTC. Together with reference TRBV28 and TRBJ2-4, the CDR3 gives the full variable domain: DVKVTQSSRYLVKRTGEKVFLECVQDMDHENMFWYRQDPGLGLRLIYFSYDVKMKEKGDIPEGYSVSREKKERFSLILESASTNQTSMYLCASSSGLAAKNIQYFGAGTRLSVL.

This clone was counted a few times. This sequence joins TRBV7-3 and TRBJ2-2; D not certain. V gave up 4 bases and J gave up 3 bases, with 12 bases separating them. The CDR3 is 15 amino acids. In germline, CDR1 is SGHTA, CDR2 FQGTGA. The CDR3 region has the DNA TGTGCCAGCAGCTCCGCCCTAACCTACACCGGGGAGCTGTTTTTT. Its protein product is CASSSALTYTGELFF.

The rearrangement uses TRBV6-6 and TRBJ2-1; no reliable D call. Trimming pared 5 bases from V and 10 bases from J, leaving 9 bases between. Germline lookup yields CDR1 MNHNY and CDR2 SVGAGI (reference sequence). The CDR3 runs to 11 residues. CDR3 loop: CASSPAAEQFF. The CDR3 region has the DNA TGTGCCAGCAGTCCCGCGGCAGAGCAGTTCTTC.

This CDR3 reads CAHRVTSGLDTQYF. CDR3 in DNA: TGTGCACATAGGGTGACTAGCGGGCTAGATACGCAGTATTTT. The rearrangement joins TRBV13 to TRBJ2-3; 10 bases match TRBD2. Germline CDR1 PRHDT, CDR2 FYEKMQ (reference sequence). The CDR3 covers 14 residues.

The chain links TRBV28 to TRBJ2-5, with 11 bases identical to TRBD2. The J call may be in error: the DNA end matches TRBJ2-7 better. Germline V gene sequence: CDR1 MDHEN, CDR2 SYDVKM. CDR3 length equals 18 residues. CDR3 loop: CASSFGGPLAGGKYEQYF. Written as DNA, the CDR3 is TGTGCCAGCAGTTTTGGGGGCCCCCTAGCGGGAGGAAAATACGAGCAGTACTTC.

This clone occurred a few times. The V call is TRBV27, the J call TRBJ1-2; 8 nucleotides line up with TRBD1. Germline lookup yields CDR1 MNHEY and CDR2 SMNVEV (reference sequence). J was trimmed by 0 bases and V by 7 bases; bases with no gene match: 13. There are 17 residues in the CDR3. The CDR3 protein is CASTSTGTGESNYGYTF. In DNA form, the CDR3 reads TGTGCCAGCACCAGTACCGGGACAGGCGAATCTAACTATGGCTACACCTTC.

V is TRBV9 and J is TRBJ2-7; tentative D call: TRBD1 (6 bases). This CDR3 has 13 residues. Deletions cut 4 bases from V and 3 bases from J, with 11 bases between. Germline CDR1 SGDLS, CDR2 YYNGEE. CDR3 residues: CASSTQQGYEQYF. The CDR3 DNA sequence: TGTGCCAGCAGCACCCAACAGGGCTACGAGCAGTACTTC.

This rearrangement joins TRBV7-2 to TRBJ1-1; D gene unclear. Trimming took 4 bases from V and 4 from J, leaving 10 bases between them. Germline values: CDR1 SGHTA, CDR2 FQGNSA. The CDR3 loop spans 13 amino acids. This chain's CDR3 is CASSWGGSTEAFF. Here the CDR3 DNA reads TGTGCCAGCAGCTGGGGTGGGAGCACTGAAGCTTTCTTT.

The rearrangement uses TRBV7-8 and TRBJ1-1; no definite D call. The V end lost 2 bases, the J end lost 4 bases, and 11 bases lay between the germline ends. From germline, CDR1 is SGHVS and CDR2 FQNEAQ. This CDR3 comprises 14 residues. CDR3 loop: CASSLRPGSTEAFF. The DNA of the CDR3 is TGTGCCAGCAGCTTAAGGCCCGGGAGCACTGAAGCTTTCTTT.

The chain employs TRBV6-1 and TRBJ2-4; 10 positions agree with TRBD1. Germline V gene lookup returns CDR1 MNHNS and CDR2 SASEGT. This CDR3 region has 19 residues. The junction had 11 bases not matched to a gene; V was cut back by 1 base and J by 2 bases. This CDR3 is CASSEGFGGDRGPKNIQYF. In DNA form, the CDR3 reads TGTGCCAGCAGTGAAGGGTTCGGTGGGGACAGGGGCCCCAAAAACATTCAGTACTTC.

V gene TRBV5-1 combines with J gene TRBJ2-1; D is uncertain. Germline V gene sequence: CDR1 SGHRS, CDR2 YFSETQ. V was cut by 0 bases and J by 1 base, with 5 bases left in between. This CDR3 region has 14 residues. The CDR3 bases are TGCGCCAGCAGCTTGGCCGTATCCTACAATGAGCAGTTCTTC. Encoded protein: CASSLAVSYNEQFF.

The chain has TRBV7-2 and TRBJ2-3; 8 positions agree with TRBD2. This CDR3 spans 17 amino acids. CDR1 and CDR2 (germline): SGHTA, FQGNSA. Losses at the gene ends were 3 bases for V and 0 bases for J; bases not matched to a gene: 8. In DNA, the CDR3 is TGTGCCAGCAGCTTCTTCTTAGCGGGACCTAGCACAGATACGCAGTATTTT. This gives the protein CASSFFLAGPSTDTQYF.